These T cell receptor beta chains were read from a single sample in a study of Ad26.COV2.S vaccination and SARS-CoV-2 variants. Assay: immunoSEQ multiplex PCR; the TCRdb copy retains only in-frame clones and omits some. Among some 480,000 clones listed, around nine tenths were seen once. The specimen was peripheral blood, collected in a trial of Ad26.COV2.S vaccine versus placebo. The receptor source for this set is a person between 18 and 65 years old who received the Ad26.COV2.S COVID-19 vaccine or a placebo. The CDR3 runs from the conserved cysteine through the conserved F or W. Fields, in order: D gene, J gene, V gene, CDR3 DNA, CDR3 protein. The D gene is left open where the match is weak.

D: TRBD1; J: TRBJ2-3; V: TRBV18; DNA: TGTGCCAGCTCACCGGGACAGCAAAGGGGTACGCAGTATTTT; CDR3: CASSPGQQRGTQYF
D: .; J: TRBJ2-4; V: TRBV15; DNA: TGTGCCACCAAATGGGGTACCGGCAAAAACATTCAGTACTTC; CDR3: CATKWGTGKNIQYF
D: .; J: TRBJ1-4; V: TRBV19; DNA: TGTGCCAGTAGTCTGGGGGATAATGAAAAACTGTTTTTT; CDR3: CASSLGDNEKLFF
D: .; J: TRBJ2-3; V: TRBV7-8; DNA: TGTGCCAGCAGCTTATTGGCTAGCGGCACAGATACGCAGTATTTT; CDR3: CASSLLASGTDTQYF
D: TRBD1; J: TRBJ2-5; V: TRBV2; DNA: TGTGCCAGCAGTCGTATAGGGGGCGGCGAGACCCAGTACTTC; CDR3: CASSRIGGGETQYF
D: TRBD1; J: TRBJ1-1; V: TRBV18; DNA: TGTGCCAGCTCACCTATACAGGGGGACACTGAAGCTTTCTTT; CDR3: CASSPIQGDTEAFF
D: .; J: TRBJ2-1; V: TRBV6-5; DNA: TGTGCCAGCAGGCCCTCGGGACTCCTGCTTGAGCAGTTCTTC; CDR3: CASRPSGLLLEQFF
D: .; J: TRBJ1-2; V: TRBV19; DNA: TGTGCCAGTAGTGCCAGGCGAGGGTTTGGGACTGGCTATGGCTACACCTTC; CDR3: CASSARRGFGTGYGYTF
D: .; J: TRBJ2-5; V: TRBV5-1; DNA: TGCGCCAGCAGCGTCCAGTTCCAAGAGACCCAGTACTTC; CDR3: CASSVQFQETQYF
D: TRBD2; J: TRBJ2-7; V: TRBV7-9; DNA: TGTGCCAGCAGCTTAGGGATGGGAGGGACTAGTGCCTACGAGCAGTACTTC; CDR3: CASSLGMGGTSAYEQYF
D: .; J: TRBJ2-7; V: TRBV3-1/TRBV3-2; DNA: TGTGCCAGCAGCGTAAACAGGGTAGCCTACGAGCAGTACTTC; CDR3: CASSVNRVAYEQYF